A single sample gave rise to the 24 T cell receptor beta chains below, sequenced in a study of blood T cell repertoires in COVID-19. Here immunoSEQ multiplex PCR was the method, and the copy in TCRdb shows in-frame clones only, minus some. The sample includes more than 350,000 clones, over 75% seen only once; the top ten take roughly a tenth. Sequenced sample: peripheral blood. These receptors originate from a young woman with COVID-19, enrolled during active disease.

The rearrangement links TRBV29-1 to TRBJ2-7, with 9 bases that match TRBD2. Per germline, CDR1 SQVTM and CDR2 ANQGSEA. Trimming took 7 bases from V and 7 from J; bases not matched to a gene: 11. The CDR3 is 13 amino acids. The CDR3 sequence: CSGRLAGIREQYF. As DNA, the CDR3 is TGCAGCGGGCGCCTAGCGGGGATAAGGGAGCAGTACTTC.

CDR3 loop: CASFQGTTTDTQYF. The DNA for the CDR3 is TGTGCCAGCTTCCAGGGGACTACCACAGATACGCAGTATTTT. This chain uses TRBV6-6 with TRBJ2-3; D is perhaps TRBD2 (7 bases). This CDR3 has 14 residues. Trimming removed 8 bases at V and 2 bases at J, with 14 bases between. In germline, CDR1 is MNHNY, CDR2 SVGAGI (reference sequence).

The CDR3 region is CASSLGRYEQYF. In DNA form, the CDR3 reads TGCGCCAGCAGCTTGGGGAGGTACGAGCAGTACTTC. V usage is TRBV5-1 and J usage is TRBJ2-7; D perhaps matches TRBD2 (5 bases). Deletions cut 0 bases from V and 4 bases from J, with 5 bases between. CDR1 is SGHRS, CDR2 YFSETQ, per germline. The CDR3 extends over 12 amino acids.

This chain links TRBV4-1 with TRBJ2-1, with 7 bases lining up with TRBD2. The CDR3 has 14 amino acids. Germline trimming cut 4 bases from V and 6 bases from J; bases unmatched to any gene: 6. CDR1 MGHRA and CDR2 YSYEKL come from the germline V gene. The CDR3 protein is CASSRLAEPNEQFF. The CDR3 DNA is TGCGCCAGCAGCCGGCTAGCGGAGCCCAATGAGCAGTTCTTC.

V gene TRBV18 combines with J gene TRBJ1-3; D gene ambiguous. CDR3 length: 18 amino acids. Germline lookup yields CDR1 KGHSH and CDR2 LQKENI. Deletions cut 4 bases from V and 2 bases from J, with 21 bases between. The CDR3 sequence: CASSHQREAASAGNTIYF. CDR3 sequence (DNA): TGTGCCAGCTCACATCAAAGAGAGGCGGCAAGTGCTGGAAACACCATATATTTT.

The chain joins TRBV4-1 to TRBJ2-1, with D hard to call. CDR3 length: 13 residues. With 3 bases removed from V and 6 bases from J, the gap between germline ends came to 9 bases. Germline CDR1 is MGHRA and CDR2 is YSYEKL. The CDR3 protein is CASSHPVSNEQFF. The CDR3 DNA reads TGCGCCAGCAGCCACCCGGTCTCCAATGAGCAGTTCTTC.

This clone was counted only a few times. The chain links TRBV9 to TRBJ1-2, with 12 nucleotides matching TRBD1. V lost 4 bases and J lost 4; bases outside the gene matches: 11. Looked up from germline, CDR1 is SGDLS and CDR2 is YYNGEE. This CDR3 comprises 17 residues. DNA of the CDR3: TGTGCCAGCAGCCCACACGGGACAGGGGGCGTTGGCTATGGCTACACCTTC. It is translated as CASSPHGTGGVGYGYTF.

V gene TRBV27 combines with J gene TRBJ1-2; D is perhaps TRBD1 (6 bases). Trimming took off 3 bases at V and 4 bases at J, with 15 bases between the two ends. The germline V gene has CDR1 MNHEY and CDR2 SMNVEV (reference sequence). The CDR3 is 15 residues long. In DNA form, the CDR3 reads TGTGCCAGCAGTTTCTTTTATGAGGACAGCTATGGCTACACCTTC. It yields the protein CASSFFYEDSYGYTF.

The V and J genes are TRBV5-6 and TRBJ1-1; tentatively, D is TRBD1 (5 bases). Germline loops: CDR1 SGHDT, CDR2 YYEEEE. Trimming removed 6 bases at V and 1 base at J, with 19 bases between. This CDR3 is 16 amino acids long. CDR3 residues: CASTPRWGQWNTEAFF. The CDR3 coding sequence is TGTGCCAGCACCCCGAGGTGGGGCCAGTGGAACACTGAAGCTTTCTTT.

This chain joins TRBV28 and TRBJ1-6; 8 bases are shared with TRBD1. Unmatched junction bases numbered 1, after V lost 2 bases and J lost 4 bases. CDR1 and CDR2 (germline): MDHEN, SYDVKM. The CDR3 has 15 amino acids. In DNA form, the CDR3 reads TGTGCCAGCAGTTTAGACAGGGGATATAATTCACCCCTCCACTTT. This gives the protein CASSLDRGYNSPLHF. Full variable domain (remainder filled in from reference TRBV28 and TRBJ1-6): DVKVTQSSRYLVKRTGEKVFLECVQDMDHENMFWYRQDPGLGLRLIYFSYDVKMKEKGDIPEGYSVSREKKERFSLILESASTNQTSMYLCASSLDRGYNSPLHFGNGTRLTVT.

This chain uses TRBV11-3 with TRBJ2-7, with no clear D. CDR3 length equals 12 residues. CDR1 and CDR2 (germline): SGHNT, YENEEA. V was trimmed by 5 bases and J by 6 bases, leaving 11 bases between them. The chain's CDR3 is CASSGRVGEQYF. Here the CDR3 DNA reads TGTGCCAGCAGCGGTCGTGTCGGCGAGCAGTACTTC.

The chain combines TRBV6-5 with TRBJ2-1, with D tentatively TRBD2 (6 bases). The germline gives CDR1 MNHEY, CDR2 SVGAGI. V lost 6 bases and J lost 5, with 17 bases in between. The CDR3 sequence is 15 residues long. This CDR3 reads CASRRLVSGHNEQFF. In DNA, the CDR3 is TGTGCCAGCAGACGACTAGTCTCGGGGCACAATGAGCAGTTCTTC.

A remark on this clone: The same CDR3 is also encoded by other DNA sequences in this sample. V is TRBV7-9 and J is TRBJ1-1, with D perhaps matching TRBD1 (6 bases). The CDR3 length is 14 residues. With 5 bases removed from V and 1 base from J, the gap between germline ends came to 11 bases. Germline V lookup: CDR1 SEHNR, CDR2 FQNEAQ (reference sequence). DNA of the CDR3: TGTGCCAGCAGCCCCCAGGGGAGGAACACTGAAGCTTTCTTT. This gives the protein CASSPQGRNTEAFF.

The J gene is TRBJ1-2, the V gene TRBV27; D is uncertain. Germline loops: CDR1 MNHEY, CDR2 SMNVEV (reference sequence). The CDR3 is made up of 14 amino acids. V was pared by 2 bases and J by 8 bases, with 15 bases between. CDR3 nucleotides: TGTGCCAGCAGTTTAGAGGGCCCCATAAGCGGCTACACCTTC. This encodes CASSLEGPISGYTF.

CDR3 DNA: TGTGCCAGCAGCCCGGTATGGGGAGGCGGGGAGCTGTTTTTT. Translating gives CASSPVWGGGELFF. V usage is TRBV14 and J usage is TRBJ2-2; tentative D call: TRBD2 (6 bases). The germline V and J ends were trimmed by 4 bases and 7 bases, with 13 bases remaining between them. The germline gives CDR1 SGHDN, CDR2 FVKESK. There are 14 residues in the CDR3. Full variable domain (rest looked up from reference TRBV14 and TRBJ2-2): EAGVTQFPSHSVIEKGQTVTLRCDPISGHDNLYWYRRVMGKEIKFLLHFVKESKQDESGMPNNRFLAERTGGTYSTLKVQPAELEDSGVYFCASSPVWGGGELFFGEGSRLTVL.

V gene TRBV4-1 combines with J gene TRBJ1-4; D possibly corresponds to TRBD1 (6 bases). V lost 3 bases and J lost 6, with 11 bases in between. CDR3 length equals 14 residues. The germline V gene encodes CDR1 MGHRA and CDR2 YSYEKL. CDR3 sequence: CASSQGNRDEKLFF. CDR3 nucleotide sequence: TGCGCCAGCAGCCAGGGAAACAGGGATGAAAAACTGTTTTTT.

The chain carries TRBV25-1 and TRBJ2-5; a weak D match, TRBD2 (5 bases). Germline V gene data show CDR1 as MGHDK and CDR2 as SYGVNS. Deletions cut 7 bases from V and 4 bases from J, with 7 bases between. The CDR3 runs 11 residues. The CDR3 is CASTAGETQYF. The DNA of the CDR3 is TGTGCCAGCACGGCGGGAGAGACCCAGTACTTC.

The V and J genes are TRBV9 and TRBJ2-1; TRBD2 matches 9 bases. From germline, CDR1 is SGDLS and CDR2 YYNGEE. Trimming at V came to 2 bases and at J to 4 bases, leaving 7 bases not matched to a gene. This CDR3 region has 16 residues. This CDR3 reads CASSVGSGGRYNEQFF. In nucleotides, the CDR3 is TGTGCCAGCAGCGTTGGTAGCGGGGGAAGATACAATGAGCAGTTCTTC.

This CDR3 is CASSVTVAYTF. The CDR3 coding sequence is TGTGCCAGCAGTGTGACAGTTGCCTACACCTTC. The chain recombines TRBV2 with TRBJ1-2; perhaps TRBD1 as D (5 bases). The germline V gene has CDR1 SNHLY and CDR2 FYNNEI. The CDR3 has 11 residues. V was cut by 4 bases and J by 10 bases, with 10 bases left in between.

This chain links TRBV5-1 with TRBJ2-1, with TRBD2 identical over 10 bases. V lost 4 bases, J lost 3 bases, and 4 bases stayed unmatched. The CDR3 is 15 residues long. Per the germline V gene, CDR1 is SGHRS and CDR2 is YFSETQ. CDR3 in DNA: TGCGCCAGCAGCCCCCGGACTAGCGGCTACAATGAGCAGTTCTTC. Encoded protein: CASSPRTSGYNEQFF.

The V call is TRBV4-1, the J call TRBJ2-7; 11 bases align to TRBD2. The length of the CDR3 is 15 residues. CDR1 and CDR2 from the germline V gene are MGHRA and YSYEKL. V was pared by 2 bases and J by 1 base, with 1 base of the junction left unmatched. CDR3 sequence (DNA): TGCGCCAGCAGCCAACTAGCGGGGGGTTCCTACGAGCAGTACTTC. Amino acid sequence: CASSQLAGGSYEQYF.

This sequence joins TRBV2 and TRBJ1-1; a weak D match, TRBD1 (6 bases). The CDR3 is 12 residues long. Germline V gives CDR1 SNHLY, CDR2 FYNNEI. The germline V and J ends were trimmed by 6 bases and 4 bases, with 9 bases remaining between them. The CDR3 is CASRPGATEAFF. The CDR3 DNA is TGTGCCAGCAGGCCAGGGGCCACTGAAGCTTTCTTT.

The V and J genes are TRBV28 and TRBJ2-7, with D unresolved. The CDR3 length is 10 residues. Trimming removed 3 bases at V and 6 bases at J, with 3 bases between. The germline gives CDR1 MDHEN, CDR2 SYDVKM. Here the CDR3 DNA reads TGTGCCAGCAGTTTGAGCGAGCAGTACTTC. Encoded protein: CASSLSEQYF.

With respect to this clone: Germline and junction disagree at one end, which may indicate a read error. The rearrangement links TRBV30 to TRBJ2-1; TRBD2 agrees at 12 bases. CDR3 length: 10 residues. Germline lookup yields CDR1 GTSNPN and CDR2 SVGIG (reference sequence). For the CDR3, the DNA is TGTGCCTCCGACCGACTAGCGGGGGTCTTC. Translating gives CASDRLAGVF.